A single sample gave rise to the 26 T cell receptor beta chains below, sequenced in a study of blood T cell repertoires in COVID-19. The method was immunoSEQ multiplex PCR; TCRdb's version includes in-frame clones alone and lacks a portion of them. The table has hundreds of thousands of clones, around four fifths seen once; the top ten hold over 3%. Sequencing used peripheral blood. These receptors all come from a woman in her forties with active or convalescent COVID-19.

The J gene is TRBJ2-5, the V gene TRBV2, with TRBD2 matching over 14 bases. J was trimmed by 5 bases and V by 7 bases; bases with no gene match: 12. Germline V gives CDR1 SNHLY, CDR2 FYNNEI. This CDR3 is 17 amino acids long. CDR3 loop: CASTSGLAGVGRETQYF. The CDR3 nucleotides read TGTGCCAGCACCTCGGGACTAGCGGGGGTCGGACGGGAGACCCAGTACTTC. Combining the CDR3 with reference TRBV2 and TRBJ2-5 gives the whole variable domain EPEVTQTPSHQVTQMGQEVILRCVPISNHLYFYWYRQILGQKVEFLVSFYNNEISEKSEIFDDQFSVERPDGSNFTLKIRSTKLEDSAMYFCASTSGLAGVGRETQYFGPGTRLLVL.

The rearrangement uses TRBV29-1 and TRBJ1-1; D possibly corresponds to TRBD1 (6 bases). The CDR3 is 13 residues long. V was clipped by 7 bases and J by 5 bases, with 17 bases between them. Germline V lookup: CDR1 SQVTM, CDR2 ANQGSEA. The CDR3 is CSGYGTLGTEAFF. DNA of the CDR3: TGCAGCGGCTACGGGACACTGGGGACTGAAGCTTTCTTT.

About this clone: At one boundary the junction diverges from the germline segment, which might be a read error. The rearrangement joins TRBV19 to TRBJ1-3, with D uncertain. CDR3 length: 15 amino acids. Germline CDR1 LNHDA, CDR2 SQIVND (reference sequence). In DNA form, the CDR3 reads TGTGCCAGTAGTGTAGACGGTAGAATTGGAAACACCATATATTTT. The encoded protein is CASSVDGRIGNTIYF.

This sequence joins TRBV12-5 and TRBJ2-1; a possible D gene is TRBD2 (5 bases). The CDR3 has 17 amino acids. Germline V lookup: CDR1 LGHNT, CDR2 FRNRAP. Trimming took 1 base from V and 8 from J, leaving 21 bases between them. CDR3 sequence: CASGLGFGQANSDEQFF. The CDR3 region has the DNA TGTGCTAGTGGTTTGGGTTTCGGCCAGGCCAATAGCGATGAGCAGTTCTTC.

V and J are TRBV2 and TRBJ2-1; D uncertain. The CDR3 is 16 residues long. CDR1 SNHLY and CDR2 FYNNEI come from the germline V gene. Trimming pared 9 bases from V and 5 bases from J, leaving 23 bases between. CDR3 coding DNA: TGTGCCAGGCAGACGGAGAGTACATCCTCTCACAATGAGCAGTTCTTC. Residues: CARQTESTSSHNEQFF.

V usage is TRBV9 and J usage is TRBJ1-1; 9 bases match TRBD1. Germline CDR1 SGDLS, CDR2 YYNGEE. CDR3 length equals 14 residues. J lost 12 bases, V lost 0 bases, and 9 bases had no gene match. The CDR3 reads CASSVEGTGRATFF. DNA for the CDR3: TGTGCCAGCAGCGTAGAAGGGACAGGGAGGGCAACTTTCTTT.

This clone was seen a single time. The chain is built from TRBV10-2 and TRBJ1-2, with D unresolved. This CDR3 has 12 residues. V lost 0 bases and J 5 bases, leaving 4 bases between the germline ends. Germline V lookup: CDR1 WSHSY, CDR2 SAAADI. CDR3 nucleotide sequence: TGCGCCAGCAGTGAGTCGTTATATGGCTACACCTTC. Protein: CASSESLYGYTF.

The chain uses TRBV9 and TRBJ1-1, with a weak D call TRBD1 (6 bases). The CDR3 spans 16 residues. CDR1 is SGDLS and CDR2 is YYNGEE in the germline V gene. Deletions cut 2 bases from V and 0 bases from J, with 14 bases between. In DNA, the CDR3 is TGTGCCAGCAGCGTGGGGGGGCATGGGTTGAACACTGAAGCTTTCTTT. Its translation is CASSVGGHGLNTEAFF. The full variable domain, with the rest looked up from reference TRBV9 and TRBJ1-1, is DSGVTQTPKHLITATGQRVTLRCSPRSGDLSVYWYQQSLDQGLQFLIQYYNGEERAKGNILERFSAQQFPDLHSELNLSSLELGDSALYFCASSVGGHGLNTEAFFGQGTRLTVV.

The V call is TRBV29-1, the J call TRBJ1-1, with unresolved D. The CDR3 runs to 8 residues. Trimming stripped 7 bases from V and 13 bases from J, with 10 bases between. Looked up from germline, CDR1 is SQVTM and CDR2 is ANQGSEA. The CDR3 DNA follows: TGCAGCGCTGGACGGGGTTTCTTT. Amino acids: CSAGRGFF.

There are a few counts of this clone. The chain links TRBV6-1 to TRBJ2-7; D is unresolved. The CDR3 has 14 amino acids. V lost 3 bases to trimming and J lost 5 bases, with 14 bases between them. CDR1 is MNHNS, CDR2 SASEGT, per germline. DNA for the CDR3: TGTGCCAGCAGTGATCCCTACCCGAGAGACGAGCAGTACGTC. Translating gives CASSDPYPRDEQYV.

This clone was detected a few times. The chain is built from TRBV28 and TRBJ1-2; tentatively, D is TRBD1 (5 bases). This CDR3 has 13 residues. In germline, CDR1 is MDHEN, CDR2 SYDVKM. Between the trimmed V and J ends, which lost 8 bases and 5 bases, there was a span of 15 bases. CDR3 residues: CASYGGTVYGYTF. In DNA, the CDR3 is TGTGCCAGCTACGGAGGGACCGTTTATGGCTACACCTTC.

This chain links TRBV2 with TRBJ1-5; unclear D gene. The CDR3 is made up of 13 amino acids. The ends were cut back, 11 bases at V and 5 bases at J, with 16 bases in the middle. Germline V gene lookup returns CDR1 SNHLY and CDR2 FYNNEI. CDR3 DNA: TGTGCCGGTACCAGAGCGAGAGATCAGCCCCAGCATTTT. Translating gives CAGTRARDQPQHF.

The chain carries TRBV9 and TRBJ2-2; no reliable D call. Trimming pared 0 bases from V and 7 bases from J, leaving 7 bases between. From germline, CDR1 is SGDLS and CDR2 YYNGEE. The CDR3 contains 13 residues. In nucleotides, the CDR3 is TGTGCCAGCAGCGTAGGAGCGATCGGGGAGCTGTTTTTT. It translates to CASSVGAIGELFF.

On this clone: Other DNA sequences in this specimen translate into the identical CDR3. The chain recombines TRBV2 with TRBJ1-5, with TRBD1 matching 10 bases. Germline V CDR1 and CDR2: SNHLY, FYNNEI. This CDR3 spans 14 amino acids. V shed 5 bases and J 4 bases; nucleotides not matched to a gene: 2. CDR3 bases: TGTGCCAGCAGTCCGGGACAGGGGAATCAGCCCCAGCATTTT. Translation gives CASSPGQGNQPQHF.

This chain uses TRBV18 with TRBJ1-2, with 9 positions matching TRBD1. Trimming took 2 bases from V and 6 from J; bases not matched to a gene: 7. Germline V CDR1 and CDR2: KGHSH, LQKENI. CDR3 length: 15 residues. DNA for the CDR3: TGTGCCAGCTCACCAACAATACGACAGGGGGATGGCTACACCTTC. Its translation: CASSPTIRQGDGYTF.

CDR3 sequence: CASSRGRDLSGANVLTF. For the CDR3, the DNA is TGCGCCAGCAGCCGAGGGAGGGACCTCTCTGGGGCCAACGTCCTGACTTTC. The J gene is TRBJ2-6, the V gene TRBV4-1, with TRBD2 matching over 7 bases. This CDR3 has 17 amino acids. Germline V gene data show CDR1 as MGHRA and CDR2 as YSYEKL. V shed 4 bases, J shed 0 bases, and the junction held 6 bases outside the gene matches.

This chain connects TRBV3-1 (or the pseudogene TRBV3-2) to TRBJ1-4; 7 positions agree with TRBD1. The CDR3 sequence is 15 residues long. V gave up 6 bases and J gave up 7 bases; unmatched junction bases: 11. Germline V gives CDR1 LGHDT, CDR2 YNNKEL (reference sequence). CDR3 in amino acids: CASRSAGTESEKLFF. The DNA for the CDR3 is TGTGCCAGCAGGTCTGCCGGGACAGAGAGTGAAAAACTGTTTTTT.

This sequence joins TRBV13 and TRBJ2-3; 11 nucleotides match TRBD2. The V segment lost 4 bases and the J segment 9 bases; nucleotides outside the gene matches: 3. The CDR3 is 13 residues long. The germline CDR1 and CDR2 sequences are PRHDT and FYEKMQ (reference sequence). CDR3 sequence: CASSSRLAGTQYF. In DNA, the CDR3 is TGTGCCAGCAGCTCCAGACTAGCGGGGACGCAGTATTTT.

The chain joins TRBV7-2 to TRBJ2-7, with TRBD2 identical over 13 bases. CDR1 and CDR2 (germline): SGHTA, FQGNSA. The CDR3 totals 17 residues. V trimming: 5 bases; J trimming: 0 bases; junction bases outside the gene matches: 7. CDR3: CASSLGLAGVRSYEQYF. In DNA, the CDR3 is TGTGCCAGCAGCCTCGGACTAGCGGGGGTTCGCTCCTACGAGCAGTACTTC. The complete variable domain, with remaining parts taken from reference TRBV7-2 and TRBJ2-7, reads GAGVSQSPSNKVTEKGKDVELRCDPISGHTALYWYRQSLGQGLEFLIYFQGNSAPDKSGLPSDRFSAERTGGSVSTLTIQRTQQEDSAVYLCASSLGLAGVRSYEQYFGPGTRLTVT.

CDR3 region: CASRIRGKGLRDF. CDR3 DNA sequence: TGTGCCAGCAGAATTAGAGGCAAGGGACTCAGGGACTTC. The genes are TRBV21-1 and TRBJ2-7; TRBD2 is the table's D call, not checked against the DNA. TRBV21-1 is labeled a pseudogene. The CDR3 length is 13 residues.

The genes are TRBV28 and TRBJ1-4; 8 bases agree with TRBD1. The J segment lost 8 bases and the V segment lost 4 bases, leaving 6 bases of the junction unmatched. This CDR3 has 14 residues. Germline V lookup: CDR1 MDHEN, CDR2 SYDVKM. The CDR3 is CASSSGGVGEKLFF. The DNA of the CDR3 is TGTGCCAGCAGTTCAGGGGGCGTCGGGGAAAAACTGTTTTTT.

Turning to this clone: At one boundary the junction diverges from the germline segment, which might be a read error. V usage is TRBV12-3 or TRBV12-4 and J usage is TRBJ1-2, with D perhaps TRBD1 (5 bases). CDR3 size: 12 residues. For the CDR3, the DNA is TGTGCCAGCAGTTTAGGCGCCCGGGACTTTGACTTC. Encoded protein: CASSLGARDFDF.

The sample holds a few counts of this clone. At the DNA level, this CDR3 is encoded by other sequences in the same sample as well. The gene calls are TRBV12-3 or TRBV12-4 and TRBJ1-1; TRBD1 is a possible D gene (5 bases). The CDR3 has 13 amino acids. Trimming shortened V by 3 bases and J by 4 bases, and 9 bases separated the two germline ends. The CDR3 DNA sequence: TGTGCCAGCAGTTTTGCAGGGCCCACTGAAGCTTTCTTT. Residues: CASSFAGPTEAFF.

CDR3 coding DNA: TGTGCCAGTAGTATAGGTGGGGGCTGGGAGACCCAGTACTTC. Residues: CASSIGGGWETQYF. The rearrangement joins TRBV19 to TRBJ2-5; possible D gene TRBD1, 6 bases. This CDR3 is built from 14 residues. The germline V gene has CDR1 LNHDA and CDR2 SQIVND (reference sequence). The V end lost 1 base, the J end lost 5 bases, and 11 bases lay between the germline ends.

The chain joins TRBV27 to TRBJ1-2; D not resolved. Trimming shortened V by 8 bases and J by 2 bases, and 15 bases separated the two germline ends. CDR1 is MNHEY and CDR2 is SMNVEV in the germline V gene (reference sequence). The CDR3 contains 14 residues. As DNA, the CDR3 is TGTGCCAGCCCTAGGCTGCTCCTCAACTATGGCTACACCTTC. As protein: CASPRLLLNYGYTF.

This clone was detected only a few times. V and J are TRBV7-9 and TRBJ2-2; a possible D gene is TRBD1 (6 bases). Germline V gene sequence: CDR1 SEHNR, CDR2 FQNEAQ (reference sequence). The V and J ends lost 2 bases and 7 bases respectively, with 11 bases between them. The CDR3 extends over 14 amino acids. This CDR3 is CASSLYRAGGELFF. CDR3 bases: TGTGCCAGCAGCTTATACAGGGCGGGCGGGGAGCTGTTTTTT.